This T cell receptor (beta chain) was identified in a study of cytotoxic CD8 clonotypes in ibrutinib-treated CLL. Assay: immunoSEQ multiplex PCR; the TCRdb copy retains only in-frame clones and omits some. The table lists about 140,000 clones, about 84% of them singletons. Germline values: CDR1 SGHDT, CDR2 YYEEEE. This CDR3 comprises 16 residues. Trimming removed 0 bases from V and 0 bases from J, with 13 bases in between. Points from the study as a whole: The clonality rise at ibrutinib response reflected private clonotype expansion.

This clone was counted a single time. The antigen is unknown. Specimen: PBMCs, collected after 36 months of ibrutinib treatment. This TCR was recovered from a human donor with chronic lymphocytic leukemia. The chain couples TRBV5-6 to TRBJ2-7; no firm D call. The CDR3 DNA is TGTGCCAGCAGCTTGGCGACTTTCAAAGCCTCCTACGAGCAGTACTTC. Its protein is CASSLATFKASYEQYF.